This T cell receptor beta chain was retrieved from a study of blood T cell repertoires in COVID-19. The wider study: COVID-19 samples from acute and convalescent phases originated in the United States, Italy and Spain. Nucleic acid was either cDNA or gDNA, and it came from T cells, B-cell-depleted T cells, or PBMCs.

This CDR3 region has 15 residues. Germline V lookup: CDR1 LGHNA, CDR2 YNFKEQ. V was trimmed by 1 base and J by 8 bases, leaving 15 bases between them. Assay used: immunoSEQ multiplex PCR; TCRdb lists only in-frame clones, some missing. The sample includes roughly 190,000 clones, more than 75% seen only once; the top ten take about 4.4%. V and J are TRBV4-2 and TRBJ2-1; D is ambiguous. The receptor's source is a human donor in a cohort sampled during active COVID-19. Material for sequencing was peripheral blood. CDR3 residues: CASSQGVGLVDEQFF. The CDR3 DNA reads TGTGCCAGCAGCCAAGGGGTTGGGCTCGTGGATGAGCAGTTCTTC.